These 2 T cell receptor beta chains were all obtained from the same sample, sequenced in a study of blood T cell repertoires in COVID-19. Profiled with immunoSEQ multiplex PCR; TCRdb holds only in-frame clones, not every one. Counted here are tens of thousands of clones, around 90% occurring once; the ten biggest clones make up around 29%. The sequencing sample was made of peripheral blood. These receptor sequences come from a woman in her sixties or seventies with active COVID-19.

This sequence joins TRBV12-5 and TRBJ2-3; TRBD1 agrees at 10 bases. Germline CDR1 LGHNT, CDR2 FRNRAP. CDR3 length: 17 amino acids. J gave up 1 base and V 2 bases, and 6 bases lay outside the gene matches. CDR3 amino acids: CASGLFPGQGGTDTQYF. The CDR3 DNA reads as TGTGCTAGTGGTTTGTTCCCCGGACAGGGGGGCACAGATACGCAGTATTTT.

The chain has TRBV6-1 and TRBJ1-4, with D perhaps matching TRBD1 (6 bases). Germline lookup yields CDR1 MNHNS and CDR2 SASEGT. This CDR3 has 16 residues. Trimming shortened V by 6 bases and J by 10 bases, and 24 bases separated the two germline ends. CDR3 nucleotide sequence: TGTGCCAGCAGGGAAAGACAGGTCCCTCCGGTGGGAAAACTGTTTTTT. It encodes CASRERQVPPVGKLFF.